Sequencing of this T cell receptor (beta chain) was carried out in a study of T-cell memory formation after mild COVID-19. TCRdb reprocessed the 5' RACE reads with MiXCR, giving one entry per CDR3 protein. There are about 110,000 distinct CDR3 sequences in the sample; about 18% occur only once, and less than 35% lies in the top ten. V gave up 0 bases and J gave up 6 bases, with 6 bases separating them. This CDR3 is 13 amino acids long. CDR1 is SGHDT and CDR2 is YYEEEE in the germline V gene. The sequence derives from an adult woman who had mild COVID-19 (a few samples of this study predate the infection). Cell type and time point are not known. Sequences were obtained from PBMCs or a T cell subset sorted from them (not recorded which). The rearrangement uses TRBV5-6 and TRBJ2-2; D is unresolved. The CDR3 sequence: CASSLVRAGELFF. DNA of the CDR3: TGTGCCAGCAGCTTGGTTCGGGCCGGGGAGCTGTTTTTT.